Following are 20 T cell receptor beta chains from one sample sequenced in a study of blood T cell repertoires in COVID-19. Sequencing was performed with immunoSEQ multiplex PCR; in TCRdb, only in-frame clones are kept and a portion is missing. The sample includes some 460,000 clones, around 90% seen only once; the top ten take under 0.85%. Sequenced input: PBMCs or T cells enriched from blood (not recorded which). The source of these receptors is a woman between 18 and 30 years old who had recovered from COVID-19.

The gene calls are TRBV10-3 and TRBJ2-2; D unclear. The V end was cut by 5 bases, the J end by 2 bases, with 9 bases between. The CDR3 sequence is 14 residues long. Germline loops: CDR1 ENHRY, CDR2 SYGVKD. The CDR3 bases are TGTGCCATCAGTCCTGACTTTAACACCGGGGAGCTGTTTTTT. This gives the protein CAISPDFNTGELFF.

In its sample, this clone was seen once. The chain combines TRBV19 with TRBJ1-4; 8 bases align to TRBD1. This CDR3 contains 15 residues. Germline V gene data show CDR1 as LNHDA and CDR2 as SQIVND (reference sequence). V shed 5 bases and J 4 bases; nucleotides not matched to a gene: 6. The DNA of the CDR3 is TGTGCCAGTAGTTTTCTTGACAGGGGTAATGAAAAACTGTTTTTT. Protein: CASSFLDRGNEKLFF.

The CDR3 DNA follows: TGTGCCAGCAGCTCGGGTGAGACCCAGTACTTC. The encoded protein is CASSSGETQYF. This chain joins TRBV9 and TRBJ2-5; D unclear. This CDR3 has 11 amino acids. V gave up 4 bases and J gave up 5 bases, with 6 bases separating them. Germline V lookup: CDR1 SGDLS, CDR2 YYNGEE.

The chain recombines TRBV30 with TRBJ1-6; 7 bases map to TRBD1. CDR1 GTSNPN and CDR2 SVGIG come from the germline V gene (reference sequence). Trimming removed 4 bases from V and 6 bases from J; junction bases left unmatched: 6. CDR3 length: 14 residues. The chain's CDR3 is CAWTRQGGNSPLHF. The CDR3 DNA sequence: TGTGCCTGGACTAGACAGGGTGGTAATTCACCCCTCCACTTT.

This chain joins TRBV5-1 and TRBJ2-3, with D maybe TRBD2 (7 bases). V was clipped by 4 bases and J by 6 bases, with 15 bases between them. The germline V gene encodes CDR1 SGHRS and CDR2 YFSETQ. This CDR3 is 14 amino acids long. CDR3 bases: TGCGCCAGCAGCCCGGGGGGTACAGGGGATACGCAGTATTTT. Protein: CASSPGGTGDTQYF.

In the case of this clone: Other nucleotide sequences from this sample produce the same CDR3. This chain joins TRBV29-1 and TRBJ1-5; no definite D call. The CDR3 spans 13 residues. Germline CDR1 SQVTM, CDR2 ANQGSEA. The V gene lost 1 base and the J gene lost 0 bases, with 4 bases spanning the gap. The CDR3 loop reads CSVEGDSNQPQHF. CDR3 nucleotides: TGCAGCGTTGAAGGCGATAGCAATCAGCCCCAGCATTTT. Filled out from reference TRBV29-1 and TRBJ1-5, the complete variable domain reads SAVISQKPSRDICQRGTSLTIQCQVDSQVTMMFWYRQQPGQSLTLIATANQGSEATYESGFVIDKFPISRPNLTFSTLTVSNMSPEDSSIYLCSVEGDSNQPQHFGDGTRLSIL.

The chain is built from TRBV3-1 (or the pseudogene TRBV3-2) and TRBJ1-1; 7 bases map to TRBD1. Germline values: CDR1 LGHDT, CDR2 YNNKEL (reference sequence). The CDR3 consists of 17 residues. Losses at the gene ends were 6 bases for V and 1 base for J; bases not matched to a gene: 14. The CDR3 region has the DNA TGTGCCAGCAGTGGGGGAGACAGGGTAATTCAGAACACTGAAGCTTTCTTT. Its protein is CASSGGDRVIQNTEAFF.

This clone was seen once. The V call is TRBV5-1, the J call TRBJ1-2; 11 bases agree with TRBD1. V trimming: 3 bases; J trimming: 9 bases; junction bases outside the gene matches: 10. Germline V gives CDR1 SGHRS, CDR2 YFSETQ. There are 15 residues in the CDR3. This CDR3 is CASSSGQGAGARYTF. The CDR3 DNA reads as TGCGCCAGCAGCTCCGGACAGGGGGCAGGAGCACGCTACACCTTC.

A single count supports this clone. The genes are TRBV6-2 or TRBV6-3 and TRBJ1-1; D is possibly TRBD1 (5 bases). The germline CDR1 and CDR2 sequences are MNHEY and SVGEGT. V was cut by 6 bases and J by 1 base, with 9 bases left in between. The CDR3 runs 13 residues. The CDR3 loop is CASSRTTNTEAFF. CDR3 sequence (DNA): TGTGCCAGCAGCCGGACAACGAACACTGAAGCTTTCTTT.

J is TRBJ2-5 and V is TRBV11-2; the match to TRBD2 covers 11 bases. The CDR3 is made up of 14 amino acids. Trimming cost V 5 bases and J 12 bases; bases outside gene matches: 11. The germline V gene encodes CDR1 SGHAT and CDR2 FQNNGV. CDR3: CASSAIAGGRREYF. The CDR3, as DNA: TGTGCCAGCAGCGCCATAGCGGGGGGGAGGAGGGAGTACTTC.

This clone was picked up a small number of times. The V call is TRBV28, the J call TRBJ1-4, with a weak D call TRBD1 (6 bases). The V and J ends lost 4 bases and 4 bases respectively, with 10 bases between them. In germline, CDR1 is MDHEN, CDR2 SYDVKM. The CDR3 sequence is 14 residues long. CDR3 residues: CASSSQGYNEKLFF. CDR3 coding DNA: TGTGCCAGCAGTTCACAGGGCTATAATGAAAAACTGTTTTTT.

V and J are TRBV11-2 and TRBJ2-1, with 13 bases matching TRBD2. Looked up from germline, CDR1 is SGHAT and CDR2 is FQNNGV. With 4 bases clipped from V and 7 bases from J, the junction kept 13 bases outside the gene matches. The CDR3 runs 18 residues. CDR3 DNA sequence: TGTGCCAGCAGCTCGTTCCCTTTCACTAGCGGGGGGGCGAATGAGCAGTTCTTC. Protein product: CASSSFPFTSGGANEQFF.

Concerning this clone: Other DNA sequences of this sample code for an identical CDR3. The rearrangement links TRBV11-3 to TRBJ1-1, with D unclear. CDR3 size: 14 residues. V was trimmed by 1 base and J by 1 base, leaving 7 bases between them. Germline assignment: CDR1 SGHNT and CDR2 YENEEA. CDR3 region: CASSLGAANTEAFF. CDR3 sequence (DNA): TGTGCCAGCAGCTTAGGGGCTGCGAACACTGAAGCTTTCTTT. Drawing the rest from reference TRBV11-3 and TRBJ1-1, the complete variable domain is EAGVVQSPRYKIIEKKQPVAFWCNPISGHNTLYWYLQNLGQGPELLIRYENEEAVDDSQLPKDRFSAERLKGVDSTLKIQPAELGDSAVYLCASSLGAANTEAFFGQGTRLTVV.

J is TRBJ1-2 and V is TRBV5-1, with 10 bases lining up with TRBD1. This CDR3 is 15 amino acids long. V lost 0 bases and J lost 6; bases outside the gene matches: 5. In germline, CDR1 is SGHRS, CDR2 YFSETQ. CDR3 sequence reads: CASSLAGTGVNGYTF. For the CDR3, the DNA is TGCGCCAGCAGCTTGGCAGGGACAGGGGTGAATGGCTACACCTTC.

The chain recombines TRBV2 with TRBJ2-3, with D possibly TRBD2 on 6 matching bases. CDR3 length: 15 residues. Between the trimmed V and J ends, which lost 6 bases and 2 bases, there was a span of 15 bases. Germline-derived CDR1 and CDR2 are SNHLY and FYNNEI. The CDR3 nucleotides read TGTGCCAGCAGGGACTCCGGGACTTACACAGATACGCAGTATTTT. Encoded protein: CASRDSGTYTDTQYF.

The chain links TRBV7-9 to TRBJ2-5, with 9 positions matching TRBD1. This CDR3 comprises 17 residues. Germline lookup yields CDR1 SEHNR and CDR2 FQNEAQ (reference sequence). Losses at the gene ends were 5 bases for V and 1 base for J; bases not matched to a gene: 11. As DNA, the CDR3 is TGTGCCAGCAGCGCACTCCTCTCGACAGGGGGCCAAGAGACCCAGTACTTC. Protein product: CASSALLSTGGQETQYF. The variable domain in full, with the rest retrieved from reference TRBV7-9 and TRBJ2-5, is DTGVSQNPRHKITKRGQNVTFRCDPISEHNRLYWYRQTLGQGPEFLTYFQNEAQLEKSRLLSDRFSAERPKGSFSTLEIQRTEQGDSAMYLCASSALLSTGGQETQYFGPGTRLLVL.

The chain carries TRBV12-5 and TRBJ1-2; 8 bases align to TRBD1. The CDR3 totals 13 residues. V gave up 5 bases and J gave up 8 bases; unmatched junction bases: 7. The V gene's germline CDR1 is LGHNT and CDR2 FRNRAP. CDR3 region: CASGPPTGDGYTF. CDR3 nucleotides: TGTGCTAGTGGTCCCCCGACAGGGGACGGCTACACCTTC.

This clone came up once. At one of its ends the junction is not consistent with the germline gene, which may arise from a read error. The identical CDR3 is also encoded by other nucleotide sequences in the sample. CDR3: CASSENGSTDTQYF. CDR3 DNA: TGTGCCAGCAGTGAAAATGGGTCGACAGACACGCAGTATTTT. The chain is built from TRBV6-1 and TRBJ2-3; D perhaps matches TRBD1 (5 bases). CDR1 is MNHNS and CDR2 is SASEGT in the germline V gene. The length of the CDR3 is 14 residues.

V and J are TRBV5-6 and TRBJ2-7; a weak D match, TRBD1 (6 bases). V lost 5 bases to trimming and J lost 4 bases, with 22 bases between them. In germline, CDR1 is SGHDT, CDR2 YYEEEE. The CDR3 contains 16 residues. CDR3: CASSPGHNYGYYEQYF. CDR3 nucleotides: TGTGCCAGCAGTCCGGGACACAACTACGGGTATTACGAGCAGTACTTC.

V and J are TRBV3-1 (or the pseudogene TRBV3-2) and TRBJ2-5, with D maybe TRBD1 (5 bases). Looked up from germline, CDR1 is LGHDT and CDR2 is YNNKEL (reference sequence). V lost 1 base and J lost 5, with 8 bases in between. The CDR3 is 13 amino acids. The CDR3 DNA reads TGTGCCAGCAGCCAAGGGGGCGCGGAGACCCAGTACTTC. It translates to CASSQGGAETQYF.